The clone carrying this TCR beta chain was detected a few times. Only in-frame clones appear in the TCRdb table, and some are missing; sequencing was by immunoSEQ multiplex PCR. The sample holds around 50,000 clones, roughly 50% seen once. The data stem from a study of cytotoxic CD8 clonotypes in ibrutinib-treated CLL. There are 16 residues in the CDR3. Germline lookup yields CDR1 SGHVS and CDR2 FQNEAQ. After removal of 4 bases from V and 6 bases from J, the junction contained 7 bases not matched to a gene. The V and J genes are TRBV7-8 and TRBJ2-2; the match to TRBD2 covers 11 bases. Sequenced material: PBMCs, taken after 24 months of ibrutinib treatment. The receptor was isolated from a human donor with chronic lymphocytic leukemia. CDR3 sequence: CASSSPSGGNPGELFF. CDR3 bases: TGTGCCAGCAGCTCCCCTAGCGGGGGGAATCCCGGGGAGCTGTTTTTT.